This T cell receptor (beta chain) was captured by sequencing in a study of blood T cell repertoires in COVID-19. Germline CDR1 reads MNHEY; CDR2 reads SMNVEV (reference sequence). V lost 4 bases and J 0 bases, leaving 10 bases between the germline ends. The CDR3 is made up of 14 amino acids. Method: immunoSEQ multiplex PCR; TCRdb's copy keeps in-frame clones and lacks some. This sample has over 200,000 clones, with about 86% found just once. This clonotype originated in a man between 60 and 75 years old who had recovered from COVID-19. Sequencing was carried out using peripheral blood. This chain links TRBV27 with TRBJ2-7; a possible D gene is TRBD1 (6 bases). Written as DNA, the CDR3 is TGTGCCAGCAGTTCCGGGACATTCTCCTACGAGCAGTACTTC. Translating gives CASSSGTFSYEQYF.